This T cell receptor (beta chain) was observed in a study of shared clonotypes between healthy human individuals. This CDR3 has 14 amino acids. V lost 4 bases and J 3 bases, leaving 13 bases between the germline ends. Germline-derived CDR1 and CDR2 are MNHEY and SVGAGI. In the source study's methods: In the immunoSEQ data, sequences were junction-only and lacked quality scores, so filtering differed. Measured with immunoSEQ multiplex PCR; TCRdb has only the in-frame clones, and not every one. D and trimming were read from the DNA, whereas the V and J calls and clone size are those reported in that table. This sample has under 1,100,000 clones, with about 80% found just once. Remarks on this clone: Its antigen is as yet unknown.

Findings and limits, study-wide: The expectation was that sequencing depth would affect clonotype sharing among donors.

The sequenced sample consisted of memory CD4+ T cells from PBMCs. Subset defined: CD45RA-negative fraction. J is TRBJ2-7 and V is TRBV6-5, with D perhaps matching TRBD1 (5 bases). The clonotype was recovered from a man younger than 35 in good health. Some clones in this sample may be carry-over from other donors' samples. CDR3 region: CASSCDRKYYEQYF. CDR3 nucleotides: TGTGCCAGCAGTTGCGACAGAAAGTACTACGAGCAGTACTTC.